Reported below is one T cell receptor (beta chain). The target of this receptor is not known. The input lacks base qualities; no much larger clone sits a single base away. The CDR3, cysteine through phenylalanine, is 16 amino acids long. Solely the CDR3 DNA is kept, with 48 bases framed from the first base. CDR1 LGHNA and CDR2 YNFKEQ are derived from the germline V gene. Deletion took 4 bases off V and 1 base off J, with a span of 16 bases between the germline ends. The cohort comprised 550 to 700 healthy bone marrow donors. At the time of sampling, all cohort members were nominally healthy, though unrecorded immune exposures were likely present. The donor was CMV seropositive and was included in the group of 250 to 300 seropositive cohort members. A peripheral blood sample was collected from each donor, and TCR beta sequencing was performed on peripheral blood mononuclear cells. Genomic DNA was extracted from the blood cell samples with the Qiagen DNeasy Blood Extraction Kit.

Library construction relied on the immunoSEQ multiplex PCR assay. For the multiplex PCR, a mixture combining 60 forward primers for TCR Vbeta segments and 13 reverse primers for TCR Jbeta segments was used. The CDR3 region of rearranged TCR beta genes was amplified from genomic DNA by a multiplex PCR assay. On the Illumina HiSeq System, the amplified TCR beta libraries were sequenced as 87-base-pair reads. On the authors' methods: In a later analysis, 80 million or so unique TCR beta chains were counted across the roughly 670 repertoires, and roughly 10 million of these chains were shared by at least two donors. To remove PCR and sequencing errors, raw reads were error-corrected and collapsed into unique sequences using a nearest-neighbor algorithm that merged closely related sequences. To assign V, D and J gene segments, CDR3 sequences were aligned to IMGT reference sequences. For a sequence to be retained, at least a six-nucleotide match to both a V gene segment and a J gene segment was required. Rearrangements were called productive when the CDR3 lacked stop codons and stayed in frame with V and J; all others were non-productive. CDR3 was defined by IMGT convention, running from the second conserved V-encoded cysteine to the conserved J-encoded phenylalanine. Sequences without an unambiguous match to a single V gene segment were excluded from the earlier analysis of several hundred of the donors. In an earlier analysis of more than 500 of the donors, a V segment was called functional when productive rearrangements were above 56.7%, and segregating when the standard deviation between donors exceeded 5%. To diagnose cytomegalovirus status from the catalog of TCR beta chain sequences, a statistical classification framework was built. In a later analysis, TCR nucleotide sequences were compared against IMGT/GENE-DB human TR gene sequences so that V and J genes could be assigned. A later analysis assigned CDR3 sequences and most-parsimonious VDJ recombination scenarios with the TCRdist pipeline. In a later analysis, each TCR beta chain was defined by its CDR3 amino acid sequence together with its V-gene family, and reads lacking a unique V-gene family were excluded. As a way to deal with suspected cross-contamination and a sequencing artifact, a later analysis dropped 450 to 600 nucleotide sequences that were highly shared and had low generation probability. In a later analysis, a clonal expansion index for each public chain was calculated from normalized within-repertoire ranks of inferred template counts. Generation probabilities in a later analysis came from a VDJ recombination model fitted to out-of-frame rearrangements, and those results were checked against IGoR. In a later analysis, TCR-TCR, TCR-HLA and TCR-CMV co-occurrence was scored with hypergeometric tests, and a repertoire-size bias correction was applied to TCR pairs. To estimate false discovery rates, a later analysis permuted the HLA or CMV assignments 20 times. In a later analysis, co-occurring TCRs were grouped using DBSCAN, with TCRdist sequence similarity added in when clustering inside HLA-allele-positive subsets. For co-occurrence clustering, repertoires with fewer than 30,000 or more than 120,000 public chains were excluded, along with five or six repertoires with anomalous nucleotide sharing. TCRdb carries this immuneACCESS record with in-frame sequences only. Its versions omit some clonotypes, under half of them owing to an unresolved V gene in the studies checked, with the rest unexplained. The V and J calls and clone size were taken over from that table, and D and trimming were inferred from the DNA. The sample profile shows over 250,000 clones; 86% of them were found once. The ten biggest clones cover around 4.2% of the sample.

The data originate from a study of cytomegalovirus exposure and HLA in healthy donors (dated by TCRdb to the late 2010s). Describing the broader study: According to an earlier analysis of around 600 of the donors, about 170 million T cells yielded roughly 100 million unique TCR beta sequences and approximately 280 Gb of sequence data. An early release covering more than 500 HLA-typed donors comprised about 310 gigabases of sequencing data and roughly 85 million unique TCR sequences. Of the roughly 410 genotyped donors, approximately 80% were placed in the genetic ancestry cluster associated with self-reported Caucasian donors. The study aimed to test whether cataloging public T cell receptors could reveal signatures of past pathogen exposure. Using immunosequencing, the study profiled T cell repertoires from approximately 700 subjects and related those repertoires to cytomegalovirus serostatus. Besides the first cohort of 550 to 750 subjects, a separate validation cohort made up of 120 different subjects was used. To predict cytomegalovirus infection status, the study combined high-throughput TCR immunosequencing, statistical association of individual TCRs with disease status, and machine learning. A later analysis re-examined previously published TCR beta repertoires from about 670 donors and added high-resolution HLA genotyping to investigate patterns of TCR occurrence. Rather than drawing on any new phenotypic data, the later analysis identified candidate immune exposures from TCR beta sequences and the way those sequences occurred across donors. To decide whether each TCR beta V gene segment behaved as functional or pseudogenic, an earlier analysis of nearly 600 of the donors relied on high-throughput TCR beta sequencing. Donor age, sex, ethnicity and CMV serostatus were compiled alongside the repertoire data. A later genetic analysis took genome-wide SNP genotypes for about 55% of the roughly 700 donors and used that subset as a discovery cohort. Every discovery cohort repertoire had been produced on one sequencing platform. Both class I and class II loci were covered by HLA typing, at four-digit resolution. The number of donors typed differed by locus, with 629-630 for A, B, C, DRB1 and DQB1, roughly 520 for DQA1, nearly 610 for DPA1, and 450 to 480 for DPB1. Because of strong linkage in the cohort, four or five DR-DQ haplotypes were treated as single units for association and clustering. On average, approximately 250,000 unique TCR beta nucleotide sequences were sequenced per donor among more than 350 genotyped donors of the cohort, with roughly 19% of those sequences being non-productive. On the study overall, not on this receptor specifically: The only immune exposure information available for the cohort was CMV serostatus. An earlier analysis of approximately 570 of the donors showed that most TCR beta V segments appeared in productive rearrangements either about 87% or about 30% of the time, which broadly matched IMGT annotations. Most TCR sequences were observed very rarely across donors, whereas some public TCRs were present in many individuals. In a later analysis, HLA-associated TCR beta chains were found to be more clonally expanded and to have lower generation probabilities than equally common non-associated chains. Because HLA typing was missing for some donors at each locus, association tests included only the typed subset. A later genetic analysis associated a missense DCLRE1C variant with V-gene and J-gene trimming of TCR beta chains, and an independent cohort replicated the association. Several of the top co-occurrence clusters appeared to be linked to parvovirus B19, influenza, CMV and Epstein-Barr virus, according to a later analysis. The classifier was reported to diagnose cytomegalovirus status with high specificity and sensitivity in both the original and validation cohorts. Because counts were too low, about 18 rarely observed V segments, including chromosome 9 orphons, were left out of the earlier analysis of some 600 of the donors. According to a later analysis, most CMV-associated TCR beta chains appeared to be HLA-restricted, and the HLA associations seemed to be driven largely by CMV exposure. A few of the identified cytomegalovirus-associated TCR beta chains were confirmed in vitro to be specific for cytomegalovirus antigens. A group of highly shared sequence variants was considered likely to be a technical artifact of the sequencing pipeline. Compared with the approximately 720-donor mean, donors in an Asian-associated ancestry cluster had fewer N-insertions in productive TCRs, according to a later genetic analysis. A further reported finding was that TCR beta sequences accurately predicted the HLA-A and HLA-B alleles for most subjects in the first cohort. At a false discovery rate of 0.05, a later analysis linked some 18,000 TCR beta sequences to specific HLA alleles. Only TCR beta chains were sequenced in this cohort, and the absence of alpha or paired-chain data limited detectable features. When HLA alleles, especially DR and DQ, strongly co-occurred, TCR associations were difficult to assign to individual alleles. Some IMGT-functional V segments, including TRBV6-2 and TRBV6-3, could not be told apart with the 87-base-pair reads, so those segments were excluded. Correlated functional status among segregating V segments might be attributable to linkage disequilibrium, but an unknown experimental factor could not be ruled out. In a later analysis, the rate of TCR association differed among HLA loci, with DRB1 alleles having the most associated TCRs and HLA-C alleles having the fewest. It was suggested by the authors that the approach could potentially be generalized to other disease states and immunological phenotypes. Presence/absence analyses assumed roughly uniform sequencing depth across donors, an assumption that may not hold. The study gave a list of under 200 TCR beta chains associated with cytomegalovirus.

This TCR was sampled from a man aged 40-55 years in good health and CMV-seropositive. Material for sequencing was PBMCs. The V gene is TRBV4-2 and the J gene is TRBJ1-1, and the D gene may be TRBD1, 5 bases matching. The CDR3 region has the sequence CASSPKLTGANTEAFF. The DNA reads as follows: TGTGCCAGCAGCCCCAAGTTAACAGGCGCGAACACTGAAGCTTTCTTT.